This T cell receptor beta chain originates from a study of blood T cell repertoires in COVID-19. Looking at the study overall: Acute and convalescent COVID-19 samples came from the United States, Italy and Spain. T cells, B-cell-depleted T cells, or PBMCs provided the cDNA or gDNA that served as material.

V lost 0 bases and J 0 bases, leaving 8 bases between the germline ends. Germline V gene sequence: CDR1 GTSNPN, CDR2 SVGIG (reference sequence). CDR3 size: 14 residues. Original analysis: Amplification with reference gene primers provided the estimates of nucleated cell counts. The assay was immunoSEQ multiplex PCR, and TCRdb's table has in-frame clones only and misses some. The V and J calls and clone size were taken over from that table, and D and trimming were inferred from the DNA. The repertoire holds 120,000 to 150,000 clones, with more than 85% as singletons. This TCR was sampled from a human donor in a cohort sampled during active COVID-19. Input material: peripheral blood. This rearrangement joins TRBV30 to TRBJ1-1, with D maybe TRBD1 (5 bases). The CDR3 DNA sequence: TGTGCCTGGAGTGTATTGGGGCTGAACACTGAAGCTTTCTTT. It is translated as CAWSVLGLNTEAFF.